The T cell receptor (beta chain) under discussion was sequenced for a study of T cell changes during pregnancy in multiple sclerosis. Using immunoSEQ multiplex PCR, the repertoire was profiled, and TCRdb retains in-frame clones only, with some absent. The sample includes about 36,000 clones, 80% to 95% seen only once; the top ten take 0.43%. This CDR3 is 17 amino acids long. In germline, CDR1 is SEHNR, CDR2 FQNEAQ (reference sequence). V lost 3 bases and J lost 8; bases outside the gene matches: 13. The V call is TRBV7-9, the J call TRBJ1-2, with 12 bases aligning to TRBD1. The source is a female donor in good health, enrolled as a control in a pregnancy study. The source material was CD4+ T cells from peripheral blood mononuclear cells, sampled in the third trimester of pregnancy. CDR3 DNA: TGTGCCAGCAGCTTCGGCCCCGGGACAGGGGGCCTCCCGGGCTACACCTTC. Its protein is CASSFGPGTGGLPGYTF. Variable domain in full (rest from reference TRBV7-9 and TRBJ1-2): DTGVSQNPRHKITKRGQNVTFRCDPISEHNRLYWYRQTLGQGPEFLTYFQNEAQLEKSRLLSDRFSAERPKGSFSTLEIQRTEQGDSAMYLCASSFGPGTGGLPGYTFGSGTRLTVV.